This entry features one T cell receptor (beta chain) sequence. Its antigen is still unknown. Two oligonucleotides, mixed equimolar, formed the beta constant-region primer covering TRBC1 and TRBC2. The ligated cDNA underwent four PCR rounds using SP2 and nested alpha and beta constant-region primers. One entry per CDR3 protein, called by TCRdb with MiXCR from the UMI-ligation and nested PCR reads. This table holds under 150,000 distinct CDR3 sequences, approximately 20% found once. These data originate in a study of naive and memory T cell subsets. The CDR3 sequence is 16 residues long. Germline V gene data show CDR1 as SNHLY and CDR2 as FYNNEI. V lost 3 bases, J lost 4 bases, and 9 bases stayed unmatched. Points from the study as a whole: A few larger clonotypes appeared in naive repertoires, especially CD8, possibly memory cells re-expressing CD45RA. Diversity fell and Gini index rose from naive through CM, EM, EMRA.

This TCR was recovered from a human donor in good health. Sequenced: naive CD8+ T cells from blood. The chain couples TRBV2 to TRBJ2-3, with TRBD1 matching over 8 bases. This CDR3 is CASSDYGTGPPDTQYF. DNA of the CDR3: TGTGCCAGCAGTGATTACGGGACAGGACCCCCAGATACGCAGTATTTT.